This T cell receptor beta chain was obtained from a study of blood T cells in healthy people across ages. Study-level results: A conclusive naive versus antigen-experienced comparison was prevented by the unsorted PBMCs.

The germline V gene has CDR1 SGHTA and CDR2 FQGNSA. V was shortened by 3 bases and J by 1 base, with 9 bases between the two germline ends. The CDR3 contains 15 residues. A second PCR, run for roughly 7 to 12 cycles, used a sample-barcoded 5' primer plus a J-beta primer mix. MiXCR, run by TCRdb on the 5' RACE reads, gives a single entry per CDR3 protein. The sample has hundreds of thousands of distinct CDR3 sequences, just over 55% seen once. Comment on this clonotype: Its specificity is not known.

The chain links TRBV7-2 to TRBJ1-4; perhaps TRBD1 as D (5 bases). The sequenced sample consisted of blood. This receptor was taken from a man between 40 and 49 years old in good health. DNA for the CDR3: TGTGCCAGCAGCTTGCCCGGGGGAACTAATGAAAAACTGTTTTTT. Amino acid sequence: CASSLPGGTNEKLFF.